The 29 T cell receptor beta chains below all came from one sample that was sequenced in a study of spatial heterogeneity in lung cancer. Documented time point: sample taken at primary tumor resection. Frozen PBMC, nontumor lung or tumor provided whole RNA, which was sequenced unsorted. TCRdb ran MiXCR on the 5' RACE reads and lists one entry per CDR3 protein. The data hold under 2,500 distinct CDR3 sequences, with roughly 8% observed a single time. This sample comprised normal lung tissue next to the tumor, obtained at surgery. The receptors here all came from a male donor with early-stage non-small cell lung cancer.

This clonotype was seen many times. This chain links TRBV13 with TRBJ2-3; D is unresolved. CDR3 size: 11 residues. Germline V gives CDR1 PRHDT, CDR2 FYEKMQ (reference sequence). V lost 5 bases and J lost 5, with 5 bases in between. This chain's CDR3 is CASSRRDTQYF. Written as DNA, the CDR3 is TGTGCCAGCAGCAGAAGAGATACGCAGTATTTT.

This clonotype was seen many times. J is TRBJ2-7 and V is TRBV3-1; D gene uncertain. The V gene lost 4 bases and the J gene lost 0 bases, with 7 bases spanning the gap. The CDR3 runs to 13 residues. Looked up from germline, CDR1 is LGHDT and CDR2 is YNNKEL (reference sequence). CDR3 amino acids: CASSLENSYEQYF. The CDR3 DNA reads TGTGCCAGCAGCCTAGAGAACTCCTACGAGCAGTACTTC.

This clonotype occurred many times. The V gene is TRBV12-5, the J gene TRBJ1-5; weak D call: TRBD1 (5 bases). V was shortened by 0 bases and J by 7 bases, with 16 bases between the two germline ends. The CDR3 is made up of 16 amino acids. Per germline, CDR1 LGHNT and CDR2 FRNRAP. For the CDR3, the DNA is TGTGCTAGTGGTTTGGTAACGGGGCGCGGATGGCAGCCCCAGCATTTT. Translating it yields CASGLVTGRGWQPQHF. Using reference TRBV12-5 and TRBJ1-5 for the parts outside the CDR3, the full variable domain is DARVTQTPRHKVTEMGQEVTMRCQPILGHNTVFWYRQTMMQGLELLAYFRNRAPLDDSGMPKDRFSAEMPDATLATLKIQPSEPRDSAVYFCASGLVTGRGWQPQHFGDGTRLSIL.

This clonotype was observed at least ten times. The chain recombines TRBV20-1 with TRBJ2-3, with TRBD2 matching 9 bases. The J segment lost 1 base and the V segment lost 3 bases, leaving 11 bases of the junction unmatched. Germline values: CDR1 DFQATT, CDR2 SNEGSKA (reference sequence). This CDR3 region has 17 residues. CDR3 nucleotides: TGCAGTGCTAGTGGTTTTGGGCGGGGGGGCCGCACAGATACGCAGTATTTT. Its translation is CSASGFGRGGRTDTQYF.

In this sample, this clonotype turned up many times. The chain joins TRBV27 to TRBJ2-3; TRBD1 matches 9 bases. The CDR3 spans 16 residues. Germline loops: CDR1 MNHEY, CDR2 SMNVEV (reference sequence). After removal of 4 bases from V and 5 bases from J, the junction contained 10 bases not matched to a gene. The CDR3 DNA follows: TGTGCCAGCAGTTCCGAAGGGCACAGGGGGCAAGATACGCAGTATTTT. Protein sequence: CASSSEGHRGQDTQYF.

By sample share, this clonotype is large. V gene TRBV6-5 combines with J gene TRBJ2-4, with D maybe TRBD1 (6 bases). V gave up 11 bases and J gave up 3 bases, with 20 bases separating them. Germline V gene sequence: CDR1 MNHEY, CDR2 SVGAGI. The CDR3 has 15 residues. The CDR3 region is CASSDSGYDKNIQYF. Written as DNA, the CDR3 is TGTGCCTCCTCGGACAGTGGGTACGACAAAAACATTCAGTACTTC.

Sample share makes this clonotype medium-sized. The chain joins TRBV5-6 to TRBJ2-5; 9 bases are a match to TRBD2. The germline CDR1 and CDR2 sequences are SGHDT and YYEEEE. V trimming: 3 bases; J trimming: 4 bases; junction bases outside the gene matches: 10. The CDR3 totals 16 residues. CDR3 DNA: TGTGCCAGCAGCTCCGGGACTAGCCTTGGGGCAGAGACCCAGTACTTC. Translating gives CASSSGTSLGAETQYF.

This clonotype has only a few counts. V usage is TRBV11-2 and J usage is TRBJ2-5; perhaps TRBD2 as D (5 bases). The germline CDR1 and CDR2 sequences are SGHAT and FQNNGV. Trimming removed 4 bases at V and 0 bases at J, with 6 bases between. The CDR3 sequence is 13 residues long. CDR3 residues: CASSYGDQETQYF. The CDR3 coding sequence is TGTGCCAGCAGCTACGGGGACCAAGAGACCCAGTACTTC.

This clonotype appeared a few times. This rearrangement joins TRBV7-2 to TRBJ1-5; D is unresolved. Germline V lookup: CDR1 SGHTA, CDR2 FQGNSA. The CDR3 sequence is 15 residues long. Deletions cut 1 base from V and 0 bases from J, with 7 bases between. In DNA, the CDR3 is TGTGCCAGCAGCTTAGGTACGAATAGCAATCAGCCCCAGCATTTT. Translating gives CASSLGTNSNQPQHF.

This clonotype qualifies as medium-sized (0.01 to 0.1%). The chain combines TRBV25-1 with TRBJ2-5; 9 nucleotides agree with TRBD2. Germline V lookup: CDR1 MGHDK, CDR2 SYGVNS. Germline trimming cut 2 bases from V and 5 bases from J; bases unmatched to any gene: 9. The CDR3 loop spans 16 amino acids. The CDR3 DNA sequence: TGTGCCAGCAGTGAAGGGGGACTAGCTCGGTTGGAGACCCAGTACTTC. Translating gives CASSEGGLARLETQYF.

This clonotype showed up many times. The chain combines TRBV7-2 with TRBJ1-2; tentative D call: TRBD1 (5 bases). Germline assignment: CDR1 SGHTA and CDR2 FQGNSA. V was pared by 6 bases and J by 4 bases, with 21 bases between. CDR3 length: 16 residues. The CDR3 DNA follows: TGTGCCAGCAGACGAGAAGATTTAGGGACGGGCTATGGCTACACCTTC. The encoded protein is CASRREDLGTGYGYTF.

This clonotype is categorized as medium-sized. The rearrangement joins TRBV5-1 to TRBJ2-1; no firm D call. Germline CDR1 and CDR2: SGHRS and YFSETQ. The V end lost 1 base, the J end lost 6 bases, and 14 bases lay between the germline ends. The CDR3 spans 15 residues. The CDR3 sequence is CASSLYSLRPNEQFF. The CDR3 coding sequence is TGCGCCAGCAGCTTGTACAGCCTGCGGCCCAATGAGCAGTTCTTC.

This clonotype was seen a few times. V is TRBV7-6 and J is TRBJ2-7, with 7 nucleotides matching TRBD2. The length of the CDR3 is 14 residues. Losses at the gene ends were 1 base for V and 3 bases for J; bases not matched to a gene: 3. Germline CDR1 SGHVS, CDR2 FNYEAQ. CDR3 sequence reads: CASSLGPGGYEQYF. The CDR3 DNA is TGTGCCAGCAGCTTAGGCCCGGGAGGCTACGAGCAGTACTTC.

V is TRBV5-1 and J is TRBJ1-6; D gene ambiguous. Germline CDR1 and CDR2: SGHRS and YFSETQ. Trimming took 3 bases from V and 7 from J, leaving 11 bases between them. This CDR3 contains 14 residues. The CDR3 DNA follows: TGCGCCAGCAGCTCCGACGGGCGGAATTCACCCCTCCACTTT. It is translated as CASSSDGRNSPLHF.

This clonotype was picked up many times. The J gene is TRBJ2-3, the V gene TRBV29-1; D gene ambiguous. The germline V gene has CDR1 SQVTM and CDR2 ANQGSEA. This CDR3 comprises 12 residues. The V end was cut by 3 bases, the J end by 0 bases, with 4 bases between. The CDR3 nucleotides read TGCAGCGTTGACGGAAGCACAGATACGCAGTATTTT. Protein: CSVDGSTDTQYF.

The chain links TRBV7-8 to TRBJ2-3; 11 positions match TRBD2. Trimming at V came to 3 bases and at J to 6 bases, leaving 8 bases not matched to a gene. The V gene's germline CDR1 is SGHVS and CDR2 FQNEAQ. The CDR3 has 16 amino acids. DNA of the CDR3: TGTGCCAGCAGCTTTCTGTTGACTAGCGGGGCGGATACGCAGTATTTT. Encoded protein: CASSFLLTSGADTQYF.

This clonotype was seen at least ten times. The V gene is TRBV3-1, the J gene TRBJ2-1; D is uncertain. Germline CDR1 LGHDT, CDR2 YNNKEL (reference sequence). V dropped 3 bases and J dropped 5 bases, with 17 bases sitting between them. This CDR3 has 16 residues. For the CDR3, the DNA is TGTGCCAGCAGCCACCAACGCACACAGATACACAATGAGCAGTTCTTC. Protein product: CASSHQRTQIHNEQFF.

Relative to its sample, this clonotype is medium-sized (0.01 to 0.1%). The rearrangement joins TRBV7-2 to TRBJ1-5; D gene unclear. This CDR3 has 16 amino acids. Per germline, CDR1 SGHTA and CDR2 FQGNSA. Deletions cut 1 base from V and 0 bases from J, with 10 bases between. The CDR3 DNA reads as TGTGCCAGCAGCTTAGACACAGCGTATAGCAATCAGCCCCAGCATTTT. Translated, it gives CASSLDTAYSNQPQHF. The full variable domain, completed using reference TRBV7-2 and TRBJ1-5, is GAGVSQSPSNKVTEKGKDVELRCDPISGHTALYWYRQSLGQGLEFLIYFQGNSAPDKSGLPSDRFSAERTGGSVSTLTIQRTQQEDSAVYLCASSLDTAYSNQPQHFGDGTRLSIL.

This clonotype has ten or more counts. V usage is TRBV19 and J usage is TRBJ2-1; D might be TRBD1 or TRBD2, each matching 5 bases. This CDR3 has 15 residues. Germline CDR1 LNHDA, CDR2 SQIVND (reference sequence). The V and J ends lost 4 bases and 6 bases respectively, with 16 bases between them. DNA for the CDR3: TGTGCCAGTAGTAAGAGGGACCTCCCTAGCAATGAGCAGTTCTTC. This codes for CASSKRDLPSNEQFF.

V and J are TRBV20-1 and TRBJ2-1; no definite D call. Germline lookup yields CDR1 DFQATT and CDR2 SNEGSKA (reference sequence). CDR3 length equals 16 residues. Trimming took 3 bases from V and 0 from J, leaving 15 bases between them. CDR3 sequence: CSASFSERSSYNEQFF. DNA of the CDR3: TGCAGTGCTAGTTTCTCTGAGAGGAGCTCCTACAATGAGCAGTTCTTC.

This clonotype ranks as medium-sized. The chain carries TRBV28 and TRBJ2-1, with D uncertain. This CDR3 contains 11 residues. Trimming took 7 bases from V and 5 from J, leaving 6 bases between them. Germline CDR1 and CDR2: MDHEN and SYDVKM. The CDR3 protein is CASTQNNEQFF. CDR3 sequence (DNA): TGTGCCAGCACCCAAAACAATGAGCAGTTCTTC. Full variable domain (rest looked up from reference TRBV28 and TRBJ2-1): DVKVTQSSRYLVKRTGEKVFLECVQDMDHENMFWYRQDPGLGLRLIYFSYDVKMKEKGDIPEGYSVSREKKERFSLILESASTNQTSMYLCASTQNNEQFFGPGTRLTVL.

In this sample, this clonotype turned up a few times. The CDR3 region has the DNA TGTGCCAGCAGGACCTTCACCCTCAGACCCAGGGGTCGGGACACTGAAGCTTTCTTT. Its protein is CASRTFTLRPRGRDTEAFF. The chain uses TRBV28 and TRBJ1-1, with TRBD1 as a possible D gene (6 bases). The CDR3 sequence is 19 residues long. Germline values: CDR1 MDHEN, CDR2 SYDVKM. Trimming took 6 bases from V and 3 from J, leaving 29 bases between them. The full variable domain, in which reference TRBV28 and TRBJ1-1 provide the parts outside the CDR3, is DVKVTQSSRYLVKRTGEKVFLECVQDMDHENMFWYRQDPGLGLRLIYFSYDVKMKEKGDIPEGYSVSREKKERFSLILESASTNQTSMYLCASRTFTLRPRGRDTEAFFGQGTRLTVV.

This clonotype showed up just a few times. CDR3 residues: CASSLDNRGFSGANVLTF. The DNA of the CDR3 is TGTGCCAGCAGCTTAGACAACAGGGGATTCTCTGGGGCCAACGTCCTGACTTTC. The chain joins TRBV11-2 to TRBJ2-6; 7 nucleotides line up with TRBD1. This CDR3 is built from 18 residues. The germline V gene has CDR1 SGHAT and CDR2 FQNNGV. V shed 0 bases and J 0 bases; nucleotides not matched to a gene: 5. The full variable domain, in which reference TRBV11-2 and TRBJ2-6 provide the parts outside the CDR3, is EAGVAQSPRYKIIEKRQSVAFWCNPISGHATLYWYQQILGQGPKLLIQFQNNGVVDDSQLPKDRFSAERLKGVDSTLKIQPAKLEDSAVYLCASSLDNRGFSGANVLTFGAGSRLTVL.

DNA for the CDR3: TGCAGTGCTAGTGCCCTTGGACTAGCGGGCCGAAGTGAGCAGTTCTTC. It is translated as CSASALGLAGRSEQFF. The chain is built from TRBV20-1 and TRBJ2-1; 11 positions match TRBD2. There are 16 residues in the CDR3. Germline CDR1 DFQATT, CDR2 SNEGSKA (reference sequence). The trim removed 3 bases at V and 9 bases at J, leaving 13 bases unmatched.

This clonotype has ten or more counts. The chain's CDR3 is CASSTWSRNEQFF. The CDR3 DNA reads as TGTGCCAGCAGCACCTGGTCGAGGAATGAGCAGTTCTTC. This chain links TRBV21-1 with TRBJ2-1. TRBV21-1 represents a pseudogene. The CDR3 is made up of 13 amino acids.

J is TRBJ2-7 and V is TRBV5-1; no firm D call. V lost 4 bases to trimming and J lost 3 bases, with 5 bases between them. The CDR3 is made up of 11 amino acids. CDR1 SGHRS and CDR2 YFSETQ come from the germline V gene. Here the CDR3 DNA reads TGCGCCAGCAGCCCCGGCTACGAGCAGTACTTC. It translates to CASSPGYEQYF.

In this sample, this clonotype turned up many times. V is TRBV27 and J is TRBJ2-5; 9 bases match TRBD2. This CDR3 spans 15 amino acids. Germline CDR1 is MNHEY and CDR2 is SMNVEV (reference sequence). J gave up 5 bases and V 6 bases, and 10 bases lay outside the gene matches. The CDR3 DNA reads as TGTGCCAGCAGCCCGACTAGCGGACGGTGGGAGACCCAGTACTTC. Residues: CASSPTSGRWETQYF.

This clonotype is medium-sized. The V call is TRBV15, the J call TRBJ2-3; no firm D call. This CDR3 has 18 residues. Germline assignment: CDR1 LNHNV and CDR2 YYDKDF (reference sequence). Trimming shortened V by 0 bases and J by 6 bases, and 22 bases separated the two germline ends. Here the CDR3 reads CATSRDLVSPTASDTQYF. CDR3 bases: TGTGCCACCAGCAGAGATCTGGTTAGCCCGACGGCGTCCGATACGCAGTATTTT.

This clonotype is termed medium-sized (0.01 to 0.1%). The V gene is TRBV29-1, the J gene TRBJ2-1, with TRBD1 as a possible D gene (6 bases). The length of the CDR3 is 13 residues. Germline V CDR1 and CDR2: SQVTM, ANQGSEA. V was pared by 3 bases and J by 7 bases, with 13 bases between. The CDR3 loop reads CSVEVQGGNEQFF. CDR3 bases: TGCAGCGTTGAGGTACAGGGTGGAAATGAGCAGTTCTTC.